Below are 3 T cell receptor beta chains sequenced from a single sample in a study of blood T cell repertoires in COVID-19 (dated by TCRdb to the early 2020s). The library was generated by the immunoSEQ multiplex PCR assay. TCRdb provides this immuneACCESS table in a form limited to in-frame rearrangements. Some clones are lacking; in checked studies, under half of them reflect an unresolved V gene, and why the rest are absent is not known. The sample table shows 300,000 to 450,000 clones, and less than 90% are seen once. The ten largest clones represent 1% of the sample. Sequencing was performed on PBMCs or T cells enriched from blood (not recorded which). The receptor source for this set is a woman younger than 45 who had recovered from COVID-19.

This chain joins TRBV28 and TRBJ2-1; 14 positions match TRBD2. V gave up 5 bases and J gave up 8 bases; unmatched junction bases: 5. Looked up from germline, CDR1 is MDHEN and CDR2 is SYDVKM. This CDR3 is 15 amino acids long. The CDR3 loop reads CASSQTSGGADEQFF. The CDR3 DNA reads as TGTGCCAGCAGTCAGACTAGCGGGGGGGCCGATGAGCAGTTCTTC.

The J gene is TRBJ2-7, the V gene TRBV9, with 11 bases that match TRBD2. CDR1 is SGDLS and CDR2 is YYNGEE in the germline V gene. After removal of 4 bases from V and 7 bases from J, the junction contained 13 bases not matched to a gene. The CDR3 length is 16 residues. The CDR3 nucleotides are TGTGCCAGCAGCTCATTCTCCGGGACTAGCGGTGGAGAGCAGTACTTC. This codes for CASSSFSGTSGGEQYF.

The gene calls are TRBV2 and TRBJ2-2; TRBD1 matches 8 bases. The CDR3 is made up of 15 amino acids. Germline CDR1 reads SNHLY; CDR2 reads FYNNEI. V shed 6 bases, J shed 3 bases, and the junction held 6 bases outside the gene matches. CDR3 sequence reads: CASRRTGIDTGELFF. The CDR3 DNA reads TGTGCCAGCAGACGGACAGGGATCGACACCGGGGAGCTGTTTTTT.